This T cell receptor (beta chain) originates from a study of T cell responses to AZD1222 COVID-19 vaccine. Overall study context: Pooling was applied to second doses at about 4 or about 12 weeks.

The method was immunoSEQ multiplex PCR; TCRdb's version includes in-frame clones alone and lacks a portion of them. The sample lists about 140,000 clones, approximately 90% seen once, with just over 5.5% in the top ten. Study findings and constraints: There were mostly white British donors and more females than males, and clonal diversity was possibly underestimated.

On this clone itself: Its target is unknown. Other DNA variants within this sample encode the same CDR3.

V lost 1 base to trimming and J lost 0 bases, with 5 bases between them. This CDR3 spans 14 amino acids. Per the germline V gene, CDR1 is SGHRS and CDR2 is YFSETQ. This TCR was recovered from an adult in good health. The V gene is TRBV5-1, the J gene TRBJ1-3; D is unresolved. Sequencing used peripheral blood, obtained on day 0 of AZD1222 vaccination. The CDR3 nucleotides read TGCGCCAGCAGCTTGAGGGACTCTGGAAACACCATATATTTT. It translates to CASSLRDSGNTIYF. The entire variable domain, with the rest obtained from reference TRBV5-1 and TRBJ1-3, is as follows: KAGVTQTPRYLIKTRGQQVTLSCSPISGHRSVSWYQQTPGQGLQFLFEYFSETQRNKGNFPGRFSGRQFSNSRSEMNVSTLELGDSALYLCASSLRDSGNTIYFGEGSWLTVV.